The present T cell receptor (beta chain) was sequenced within a study of T cell responses to AZD1222 COVID-19 vaccine. Points from the study as a whole: Nearly half of spike-specific TCRs reportedly target unmutated variant regions. Donors, mostly white British, included more females; clonal diversity was possibly underestimated. Receipt of two AZD1222 doses was followed by a rise in Spike-specific TCR breadth and depth.

Here immunoSEQ multiplex PCR was the method, and the copy in TCRdb shows in-frame clones only, minus some. The sample shows approximately 45,000 clones, about 90% of them seen only once. This clone has only one observation. The antigen is undetermined. The CDR3 is 13 amino acids. V shed 0 bases and J shed 4 bases, with 5 bases lying between them. Germline V gene data show CDR1 as SGHDT and CDR2 as YYEEEE. Pooling covered second doses at about 4 or about 12 weeks. The J gene is TRBJ1-5, the V gene TRBV5-6; D gene uncertain. This receptor was identified in an adult who received the AZD1222 COVID-19 vaccine. Specimen: peripheral blood, collected 28 days after the second AZD1222 dose. This chain's CDR3 is CASSLGLNQPQHF. The CDR3 DNA reads TGTGCCAGCAGCTTGGGACTTAATCAGCCCCAGCATTTT.